This TCR beta chain was captured by sequencing in a study of T-cell reconstitution after alpha-beta-depleted transplantation in children (dated by TCRdb to 2016 to 2017). About the study as a whole: T-cell immune reconstitution after TCRalphabeta/CD19-depleted allogeneic hematopoietic cell transplantation in children was quantitatively tracked in the study by means of TCR repertoire profiling. Broad study findings and their caveats: Over subsequent months, a decline in hyperexpanded clone frequencies was noted, and after one year, T-cell counts and TCRbeta diversity were mostly ascribed to newly produced T cells. About two months after transplant, the apparently early recovery of alphabetaT-cell counts reportedly depended on just several hundred clones that had expanded rapidly and came from non-depleted graft cells. The high TCRbeta diversity at day 60 in some patients was ascribed to recipient T cells and intrathymic progenitors that had survived conditioning.

Taken with the paper, the label for treatment or condition translates to: allogeneic hematopoietic cell transplantation with graft depleted of TCRalphabeta T cells and CD19 B cells. TCRalphabeta/CD19-depleted allogeneic hematopoietic cell grafts were given to the transplant recipients, all of whom were children. In its sample, this clonotype was seen a few times. Its antigen remains undetermined. Within one base of it there is no much larger clone, and no base qualities were kept. Cut back by 0 bases and 3 bases, the V and J ends lie 8 bases apart. The CDR3 contains 14 residues, cysteine and phenylalanine counted. Only the CDR3 DNA stays, 42 bases, in frame from base 1. Receptor libraries were prepared by PCR. Data came from an Illumina HiSeq 2500. TCR library preparation used molecular barcoding, with unique molecular identifiers applied to normalize quantification of the TCRbeta repertoire. The public reads were quality trimmed at Q25 with fastp and then assembled into clones with MiXCR by TCRdb, keeping productive beta chains. Entries that share a CDR3 protein sequence are merged under the most common genes and DNA. The sample has hundreds of thousands of distinct CDR3 sequences on record, more than 15% of them singletons. The ten largest make up 40% to 50% of the sample.

The chain uses TRBV12-3 or TRBV12-4 and TRBJ2-5; the D gene is not confidently resolved. The sequence was collected from a male patient between 2 and 10 years old who had a stem cell transplant for acute lymphoblastic leukemia, so the T cells may come from the graft donor. Sequences were derived from PBMCs, mostly from graft donor cells, sampled 360 days after TCRalphabeta/CD19-depleted stem cell transplant. The nucleotide sequence reads as follows: TGTGCCAGCAGTTTAGCTGTAAGGAAAGAGACCCAGTACTTC. The resulting protein is CASSLAVRKETQYF.